This T cell receptor beta chain came from a study of regulatory T cells in long-lasting Graves disease (dated by TCRdb to about 2021). With regard to the full study: Newly diagnosed Graves' disease patients had taken antithyroid drugs for less than 3 months. The study took place in China and was registered as a clinical trial. A total of roughly 35 samples were covered by TCR sequencing, comprising approximately 13 persistent and 20 newly diagnosed Graves' disease patients. Peripheral blood TCR sequencing and RNA sequencing compared persistent Graves' disease patients with newly diagnosed Graves' disease patients. Broad study findings and their caveats: Only peripheral blood was studied, because thyroid tissue, the primary lesion, was inaccessible. Preferential use of TRBV28, TRBJ1-2 and TRBJ2-5 was observed in persistent disease, whereas TRBV20-1 and TRBJ2-1 were favored in newly diagnosed disease. Sequencing and analysis were limited to the TCR beta chain. Persistent patients shared more public clonotypes among themselves (2,741) than newly diagnosed patients did (over 900). Compared with newly diagnosed patients, persistent Graves' disease patients had lower TCR Shannon entropy and fewer highly expanded clones, which suggests clonal expansion. The small sample size was acknowledged by the authors as a limitation that may reduce accuracy.

About this clonotype itself: Its antigen has not been determined. Base quality data are lacking; no much larger clone is found one base away.

From its cysteine to its phenylalanine, the CDR3 spans 14 amino acids. Of all the DNA, just the CDR3 is kept, 42 bases in frame from base 1. V loses 6 bases, J loses 7 bases, and the germline ends lie 16 bases apart. As encoded in the germline V gene (reference sequence), CDR1 is LNHDA while CDR2 is SQIVND. Libraries came from multiplex PCR. Sequenced on an Illumina HiSeq 4000. TCR beta libraries were built with iRepertoire HTBI primers and Arm-PCR amplification of CDR3 regions. Before sequencing, the PCR products underwent gel purification. The study's own analysis went as follows. A total of fewer than 65 TRBV and approximately 13 TRBJ segments were identified across samples and were used for gene usage analysis of CDR3 amino acid clonotypes. COPE and FqMerger were used to merge filtered high-quality paired reads into contigs. BLAST was used to align contigs to the IMGT TRBV, TRBD and TRBJ reference genes, and CDR3 was defined following IMGT. Clonotypes above 0.1% frequency were classified as highly expanded clones. Repertoire diversity was measured by Shannon entropy, and V-J evenness by the Gini coefficient. A clonotype found in more than one individual was treated as public. TCRdb reworked the public reads: Q25 trimming with fastp, MiXCR clone assembly, productive beta chains retained. Each entry is one CDR3 protein sequence, shown with its most common DNA and genes. The V and J calls were not made by the authors but by TCRdb's processing. Across this sample there are about 620,000 distinct CDR3 sequences, with about 15% seen only once. Approximately 18% of the sample comes from the top ten.

The sample's time point label, in plain terms: newly diagnosed GD, antithyroid drugs for less than 3 months. RNA was extracted from PBMCs in TRIzol for both TCR sequencing and RNA sequencing. The diagnosis of Graves' disease was made according to American Thyroid Association guidelines. Patients were recruited from an endocrinology department in Xi'an, China. Each patient gave 9 to 10 milliliters of peripheral blood, collected in an EDTA anticoagulant tube. Ficoll Paque Plus density gradient separation was used to isolate PBMCs, and no further T cell sorting was performed. RNA quality was checked with an Agilent 2100 Bioanalyzer and agarose gel, and concentration with a NanoDrop 2000. This sample was shared with a second study, whose subject was T cells in Graves' hyperthyroidism and ophthalmopathy. The second study reports: Stable Graves' hyperthyroidism was defined as no progression to ophthalmopathy during 18 months of follow-up. Hyperthyroidism patients were aged 18 to 65 years and newly diagnosed, with disease duration of less than 2 months. Exclusion was applied to patients with uncontrolled infections, other autoimmune diseases, pregnancy or lactation. Diagnoses were based on clinical symptoms, serum thyroxine and TRAb, thyroid ultrasound and orbital computed tomography. The TCR CDR3 was subjected to a first round of RT-PCR using the HTBI primer set and the Qiagen OneStep RT-PCR kit. Most expanded thyroid clonotypes (frequency above 0.001) were also detected in blood, suggesting blood repertoires may reflect thyroid immune responses. A 13 V-J signature model separated ophthalmopathy from stable hyperthyroidism, with about 90% sensitivity and just under 84% specificity in cross-validation and 80%/75% in testing. In validation, the model predicted progression to ophthalmopathy a median of about 6.5 months before onset, with about 64% sensitivity and about 75% specificity. To identify TCR V-J signatures that set the groups apart, the researchers used a discovery cohort of about a hundred patients, made up of 40 to 45 with Graves' ophthalmopathy and around 58 with stable Graves' hyperthyroidism. Prospective prediction of ophthalmopathy was tested in an independent validation cohort consisting of 18 to 20 hyperthyroidism patients and about 17 patients who later progressed to ophthalmopathy. The roughly 100 discovery patients were divided at random into training and test sets in a 7:3 ratio. Thyroid tissue and blood T-cell repertoires from six Graves' hyperthyroidism patients were also compared in the study. Following sampling, methimazole starting at 30 mg daily was given to hyperthyroidism patients, and high-dose intravenous methylprednisolone was given to ophthalmopathy patients. Libraries were constructed in a second round of multiplex PCR, after which size selection and purification were performed. Sequencing of the libraries was done on an Illumina HiSeq2000 using paired-end 100 bp reads. SOAPnuke was used to process the raw data, with reads discarded if the reads contained adapters or uncalled bases, had a mean Phred below 15, or lacked an exact constant-primer or identifier match. High-quality paired reads were merged using COPE v1.2.5, and each unique nucleotide sequence was defined as a clonotype. MiTCR v1.1 was used to align clonotypes to the IMGT TRBV, TRBD and TRBJ reference segments. The analysis included only V-J combinations with a frequency above 0.0001, which together covered around 99% of the repertoires. The TCS score was defined as F50 (clonal expansion) divided by E x V (chaos), with BLOSUM62-based TCRdist calculated between CDR3 peptides within each V-J. Welch's t-statistics and random forest reduced around 510 V-J features to roughly 13, which were used in a naive Bayes classifier (R e1071). Sample size was not statistically predetermined, and investigators were not blinded to group allocation. According to the paper, TCR Vbeta CDR3 sequencing was carried out on approximately 140 peripheral blood samples, which came from over 40 ophthalmopathy, approximately 72 hyperthyroidism and approximately 17 progressor patients.

The TCR sequence derives from a woman in her 30s with Graves disease. Donor details come from another sample of the same person, matched by shared clones. The sequence links TRBV19 to TRBJ1-5; 6 matching bases give a weak D call of TRBD1. Sequenced material: peripheral blood mononuclear cells (PBMCs), taken at new diagnosis, from a patient treated with antithyroid drugs. In nucleotide form, the sequence is TGTGCCAGTAGGGTACAGGGTGGCGGCCAGCCCCAGCATTTT. Translated, it reads CASRVQGGGQPQHF.